Following are 4 T cell receptor beta chains from one sample sequenced in a study of blood T cell repertoires in COVID-19. Assay: immunoSEQ multiplex PCR; the TCRdb copy retains only in-frame clones and omits some. The repertoire has 150,000 to 200,000 clones, 92% of them found once; the top ten carry approximately 4.9%. Sequencing was done on a sample of peripheral blood. Every receptor here comes from a young man with COVID-19, enrolled during active disease.

This clone has just one count. The chain uses TRBV28 and TRBJ1-1; TRBD1 is a possible D gene (5 bases). The V gene's germline CDR1 is MDHEN and CDR2 SYDVKM. Trimming cost V 4 bases and J 0 bases, with 15 bases left between them. This CDR3 spans 16 amino acids. DNA for the CDR3: TGTGCCAGCAGTTGGAGCGATCTCAGGGTGAACACTGAAGCTTTCTTT. The encoded protein is CASSWSDLRVNTEAFF.

This clone turned up a few times. V is TRBV29-1 and J is TRBJ2-1, with D possibly being TRBD1 (6 bases). Trimming removed 5 bases at V and 1 base at J, with 9 bases between. The CDR3 contains 13 residues. Germline-derived CDR1 and CDR2 are SQVTM and ANQGSEA. CDR3 sequence (DNA): TGCAGCGTTTACGACAGGTCCTACAATGAGCAGTTCTTC. Amino acid sequence: CSVYDRSYNEQFF.

This clone occurred a few times. The genes are TRBV6-5 and TRBJ1-2, with no clear D. The CDR3 loop spans 15 amino acids. Germline V gene sequence: CDR1 MNHEY, CDR2 SVGAGI. The V end was cut by 6 bases, the J end by 4 bases, with 18 bases between. CDR3 sequence: CASSNPAARGYGYTF. DNA for the CDR3: TGTGCCAGCAGCAACCCGGCCGCACGGGGCTATGGCTACACCTTC.

The chain couples TRBV23-1 to TRBJ2-7; D gene uncertain. TRBV23-1 is identified as an open reading frame with a role that is uncertain. Trimming removed 2 bases from V and 2 bases from J, with 13 bases in between. This CDR3 contains 15 residues. CDR3 sequence reads: CASSQSVSPPYEQYF. The CDR3 coding sequence is TGCGCCAGCAGTCAAAGCGTCTCTCCTCCCTACGAGCAGTACTTC.